The 19 T cell receptor beta chains listed next were all sequenced from one sample in a study of T cells of healthy individuals. TCRdb re-analysed the 5' RACE reads in MiXCR, keeping a single row per CDR3 protein. The repertoire has 95,000 to 100,000 distinct CDR3 sequences, 17% of them found once; the top ten carry 6.2%. The source of these receptors is a human donor in good health.

The genes are TRBV6-2 or TRBV6-3 and TRBJ2-5; 8 bases match TRBD1. The trim removed 5 bases at V and 1 base at J, leaving 3 bases unmatched. The CDR3 loop spans 14 amino acids. CDR1 is MNHEY, CDR2 SVGEGT, per germline. For the CDR3, the DNA is TGTGCCAGCAGTAACGACAGGGGCCAAGAGACCCAGTACTTC. This translates into CASSNDRGQETQYF.

This clonotype was counted between two and nine times. The chain is built from TRBV18 and TRBJ2-7; 8 positions agree with TRBD2. The CDR3 length is 15 residues. Per the germline V gene, CDR1 is KGHSH and CDR2 is LQKENI. V was pared by 3 bases and J by 6 bases, with 10 bases of the junction left unmatched. CDR3 nucleotide sequence: TGTGCCAGCTCACCCCCACCGGGACTAGTCACCGAGCAGTACTTC. Translation: CASSPPPGLVTEQYF. Using reference TRBV18 and TRBJ2-7 for the parts outside the CDR3, the full variable domain is NAGVMQNPRHLVRRRGQEARLRCSPMKGHSHVYWYRQLPEEGLKFMVYLQKENIIDESGMPKERFSAEFPKEGPSILRIQQVVRGDSAAYFCASSPPPGLVTEQYFGPGTRLTVT.

This clonotype was seen more than once but under ten times. The chain combines TRBV4-1 with TRBJ2-1, with D perhaps TRBD2 (5 bases). There are 16 residues in the CDR3. V lost 3 bases to trimming and J lost 7 bases, with 19 bases between them. Germline loops: CDR1 MGHRA, CDR2 YSYEKL. This CDR3 is CASSHLAGRLPNEQFF. The CDR3 DNA is TGCGCCAGCAGCCACCTCGCGGGTCGTCTTCCAAATGAGCAGTTCTTC.

About this clonotype: A much bigger clone sits one base away, suggesting this may be a read error. The genes are TRBV6-1 and TRBJ1-2, with D possibly being TRBD1 (6 bases). The V end lost 8 bases, the J end lost 4 bases, and 17 bases lay between the germline ends. This CDR3 has 14 amino acids. Germline V gives CDR1 MNHNS, CDR2 SASEGT. The CDR3 DNA reads TGTGCCAGCCTGCAACTGGGGGCCAGCTATGGCTACACCTTC. This codes for CASLQLGASYGYTF.

J is TRBJ2-7 and V is TRBV6-2 or TRBV6-3, with a possible D match to TRBD1 (6 bases). The CDR3 is 13 amino acids. V lost 6 bases, J lost 4 bases, and 13 bases lay in between. Germline V gene lookup returns CDR1 MNHEY and CDR2 SVGEGT. CDR3 nucleotides: TGTGCCAGCAGGATGGACAGAAAGTACGAGCAGTACTTC. This gives the protein CASRMDRKYEQYF.

The J gene is TRBJ2-5, the V gene TRBV20-1, with D perhaps matching TRBD1 (6 bases). Trimming left V 0 bases short and J 0 bases short, with 14 bases between. The CDR3 extends over 16 amino acids. Germline V gene lookup returns CDR1 DFQATT and CDR2 SNEGSKA (reference sequence). CDR3 loop: CSARDHRRGDQETQYF. The CDR3 coding sequence is TGCAGTGCTAGAGATCATCGCAGGGGAGACCAAGAGACCCAGTACTTC.

This clonotype has only one observation. The final CDR3 position lacks the conserved phenylalanine or tryptophan, pointing to a likely read error. The chain couples TRBV28 to TRBJ2-7; 8 bases align to TRBD2. Germline V gives CDR1 MDHEN, CDR2 SYDVKM. CDR3 length: 14 residues. Trimming removed 3 bases from V and 7 bases from J; junction bases left unmatched: 8. CDR3 loop: CASSFSSGGGEQYY. The DNA for the CDR3 is TGTGCCAGCAGTTTTTCCAGCGGGGGCGGGGAGCAGTACTAC.

This clonotype has at least ten counts. The rearrangement joins TRBV27 to TRBJ1-2, with TRBD1 matching 8 bases. The CDR3 totals 16 residues. Germline CDR1 is MNHEY and CDR2 is SMNVEV (reference sequence). V trimming: 0 bases; J trimming: 4 bases; junction bases outside the gene matches: 7. The CDR3 reads CASSLSEAGGAYGYTF. In DNA form, the CDR3 reads TGTGCCAGCAGTTTATCGGAGGCAGGGGGCGCCTATGGCTACACCTTC.

The rearrangement joins TRBV15 to TRBJ1-4; D is possibly TRBD1 (5 bases). V lost 0 bases, J lost 8 bases, and 13 bases lay in between. CDR1 LNHNV and CDR2 YYDKDF come from the germline V gene (reference sequence). The CDR3 spans 15 residues. For the CDR3, the DNA is TGTGCCACCAGCAGAGATATCAGGGTGGGGGAAAAACTGTTTTTT. It codes for CATSRDIRVGEKLFF.

The chain joins TRBV10-3 to TRBJ2-7, with 9 bases lining up with TRBD1. V shed 10 bases and J 1 base; nucleotides not matched to a gene: 17. This CDR3 has 17 residues. Germline CDR1 ENHRY, CDR2 SYGVKD. As DNA, the CDR3 is TGTGCCAGTAGGCCGTCGGGGGCCGGGACAGGGTCCTACGAGCAGTACTTC. Its translation: CASRPSGAGTGSYEQYF.

The rearrangement uses TRBV6-2 or TRBV6-3 and TRBJ2-2; D is perhaps TRBD2 (5 bases). The germline V gene encodes CDR1 MNHEY and CDR2 SVGEGT. Trimming stripped 0 bases from V and 5 bases from J, with 10 bases between. The CDR3 consists of 15 residues. Written as DNA, the CDR3 is TGTGCCAGCAGTTACTCGGGAGAGGAGACCGGGGAGCTGTTTTTT. This encodes CASSYSGEETGELFF.

This clonotype was picked up a small number of times. J is TRBJ2-1 and V is TRBV4-2; 10 positions match TRBD2. Germline lookup yields CDR1 LGHNA and CDR2 YNFKEQ. Trimming removed 4 bases from V and 3 bases from J; junction bases left unmatched: 9. The length of the CDR3 is 17 residues. The CDR3 sequence is CASSPHPSSGGYNEQFF. As DNA, the CDR3 is TGTGCCAGCAGCCCACACCCTTCTAGCGGGGGCTACAATGAGCAGTTCTTC.

This clonotype has a handful of counts. The CDR3 here is CASSIDFQRRQPQHF. CDR3 coding DNA: TGTGCCAGTAGTATAGATTTTCAACGGAGGCAGCCCCAGCATTTT. J is TRBJ1-5 and V is TRBV19; D uncertain. This CDR3 region has 15 residues. Trimming cost V 0 bases and J 7 bases, with 13 bases left between them. Germline lookup yields CDR1 LNHDA and CDR2 SQIVND (reference sequence).

This chain connects TRBV27 to TRBJ2-1, with 11 bases matching TRBD2. With 8 bases clipped from V and 6 bases from J, the junction kept 6 bases outside the gene matches. Germline loops: CDR1 MNHEY, CDR2 SMNVEV (reference sequence). The CDR3 has 14 residues. This CDR3 reads CASVAGGPGNEQFF. The DNA of the CDR3 is TGTGCCAGCGTAGCGGGGGGGCCAGGCAATGAGCAGTTCTTC.

This clonotype has at least ten counts. The rearrangement links TRBV5-1 to TRBJ1-1; D gene unclear. Trimming removed 0 bases from V and 6 bases from J, with 12 bases in between. Per germline, CDR1 SGHRS and CDR2 YFSETQ. The CDR3 covers 14 residues. The CDR3 sequence: CASSLGELGPEAFF. CDR3 DNA sequence: TGCGCCAGCAGCTTGGGCGAGCTCGGCCCTGAAGCTTTCTTT.

This clonotype was counted many times. V usage is TRBV20-1 and J usage is TRBJ2-5; 7 bases are a match to TRBD2. CDR1 DFQATT and CDR2 SNEGSKA come from the germline V gene (reference sequence). The CDR3 loop spans 13 amino acids. V lost 5 bases and J lost 2; bases outside the gene matches: 5. CDR3 protein: CSAQLAEQETQYF. DNA for the CDR3: TGCAGTGCTCAGCTAGCGGAACAAGAGACCCAGTACTTC.

The V gene is TRBV11-2, the J gene TRBJ1-3; D is uncertain. Deletions cut 5 bases from V and 3 bases from J, with 26 bases between. This CDR3 contains 19 residues. Looked up from germline, CDR1 is SGHAT and CDR2 is FQNNGV. CDR3 in DNA: TGTGCCAGCAGCCACCCAGCCCAGGACCACGACCTTTATGGAAACACCATATATTTT. It translates to CASSHPAQDHDLYGNTIYF.

This clonotype was recorded at least ten times. V gene TRBV6-2 or TRBV6-3 combines with J gene TRBJ2-2; D is ambiguous. From germline, CDR1 is MNHEY and CDR2 SVGEGT. The V end lost 3 bases, the J end lost 6 bases, and 11 bases lay between the germline ends. The CDR3 contains 14 residues. The CDR3, as DNA: TGTGCCAGCAGTTATCAGACCCCCTCCGGGGAGCTGTTTTTT. Protein: CASSYQTPSGELFF.

This chain uses TRBV3-1 with TRBJ2-7; 12 bases match TRBD2. CDR1 is LGHDT and CDR2 is YNNKEL in the germline V gene (reference sequence). V shed 2 bases, J shed 3 bases, and the junction held 2 bases outside the gene matches. This CDR3 region has 15 residues. The CDR3 nucleotides are TGTGCCAGCAGCCAAACTAGCGGGGGGTTCTACGAGCAGTACTTC. Its translation is CASSQTSGGFYEQYF.